These T cell receptor beta chains were read from a single sample in a study of cytomegalovirus exposure and HLA in healthy donors. Measured with immunoSEQ multiplex PCR; TCRdb has only the in-frame clones, and not every one. Of around 160,000 clones in the sample, approximately 80% were seen once. Sequencing input: PBMCs. The receptors here all came from a male donor in good health and CMV-seropositive. The CDR3 runs from the conserved cysteine through the conserved F or W. Fields, in order: V gene, clone size, CDR3 protein. Size values are once, few and many counts, or a class for expanded clones, and some rows have none.

V: TRBV30; size: NA; CDR3: CAWSVRREAANVLTF
V: TRBV7-2; size: NA; CDR3: CASSLREAGNTIYF
V: TRBV18; size: NA; CDR3: CASSLRDRTKFYNEQFF
V: TRBV6-5; size: few; CDR3: CASRLPRGPSTEAFF
V: TRBV19; size: NA; CDR3: CASSISGNTEAFF
V: TRBV4-1; size: NA; CDR3: CASSPGLAGTQYF
V: TRBV19; size: NA; CDR3: CASSAAGDTDTQYF
V: TRBV16; size: few; CDR3: CASSLQSGELFF
V: TRBV6-5; size: NA; CDR3: CASSYKGSDGYTF
V: TRBV13; size: NA; CDR3: CASSLGDRGLEQFF
V: TRBV27; size: NA; CDR3: CASGREGQFF
V: TRBV10-3; size: NA; CDR3: CAISDSRGRSGELFF
V: TRBV6-5; size: NA; CDR3: CASSYSGNSGANGLTF
V: TRBV10-3; size: NA; CDR3: CAISDPGTVSYGYTF
V: TRBV6-5; size: NA; CDR3: CASTNGTEAFF
V: TRBV16; size: NA; CDR3: CASSPRLDIQYF
V: TRBV19; size: NA; CDR3: CASSNRGQVGELFF
V: TRBV5-1; size: NA; CDR3: CASSSRPGGAGQPQHF
V: TRBV28; size: NA; CDR3: CASSFDTDSNQPQHF
V: TRBV18; size: NA; CDR3: CASSPPGQGGNYGYTF
V: TRBV7-6; size: NA; CDR3: CASSPLPRQETQYF
V: TRBV9; size: NA; CDR3: CASSVETSGSTDTQYF
V: TRBV19; size: NA; CDR3: CASSFLAGGLAKNIQYF
V: TRBV5-1; size: NA; CDR3: CASSLRGTPGTEAFF
V: TRBV19; size: NA; CDR3: CASSTTFSYEQYF
V: TRBV5-6; size: NA; CDR3: CASSPRGRFEKLFF
V: TRBV5-4; size: NA; CDR3: CASSRGAGQFSYNEQFF
V: TRBV27; size: NA; CDR3: CASSLGQLGNEQFF
V: TRBV2; size: NA; CDR3: CASSYTDTQYF
V: TRBV5-1; size: NA; CDR3: CASSLNPAALRTGRDADTQYF
V: TRBV7-9; size: NA; CDR3: CASSTWGQYNYGYTF
V: TRBV27; size: NA; CDR3: CASSSSGTKLPITEAFF
V: TRBV6-5; size: NA; CDR3: CASTSTSTDTQYF
V: TRBV7-9; size: NA; CDR3: CASSPEGAGELFF
V: TRBV6-4; size: NA; CDR3: CASRLQLNTEAFF
V: TRBV29-1; size: NA; CDR3: CSVEGFGLAGKKTQYF
V: TRBV19; size: NA; CDR3: CASSIDRQGKVPRTEAFF
V: TRBV6-6; size: NA; CDR3: CASSSTGATLRYGYTF
V: TRBV5-1; size: NA; CDR3: CASSLGWGSANTEAFF
V: TRBV5-5; size: NA; CDR3: CASSLALGQANYGYTF
V: TRBV9; size: NA; CDR3: CASSVSGNILEQYF
V: TRBV19; size: NA; CDR3: CASSLSPAAVNYGYTF
V: TRBV7-9; size: NA; CDR3: CASSSGGRTEAFF
V: TRBV13; size: NA; CDR3: CASRPGGNYGYTF
V: TRBV18; size: NA; CDR3: CASSLGTSGRLTYEQYF
V: TRBV13; size: NA; CDR3: CASSSRQAGAMWQYF
V: TRBV6-1; size: few; CDR3: CASRAGTGGSYEQYF
V: TRBV4-3; size: NA; CDR3: CASSQGGLAGDPSYEQYF
V: TRBV4-3; size: NA; CDR3: CASSQDGGGPRVGAKNSQYF
V: TRBV6-4; size: NA; CDR3: CASSDRDVSYNEQFF
V: TRBV5-1; size: NA; CDR3: CASSSKGVPEYTDTQYF